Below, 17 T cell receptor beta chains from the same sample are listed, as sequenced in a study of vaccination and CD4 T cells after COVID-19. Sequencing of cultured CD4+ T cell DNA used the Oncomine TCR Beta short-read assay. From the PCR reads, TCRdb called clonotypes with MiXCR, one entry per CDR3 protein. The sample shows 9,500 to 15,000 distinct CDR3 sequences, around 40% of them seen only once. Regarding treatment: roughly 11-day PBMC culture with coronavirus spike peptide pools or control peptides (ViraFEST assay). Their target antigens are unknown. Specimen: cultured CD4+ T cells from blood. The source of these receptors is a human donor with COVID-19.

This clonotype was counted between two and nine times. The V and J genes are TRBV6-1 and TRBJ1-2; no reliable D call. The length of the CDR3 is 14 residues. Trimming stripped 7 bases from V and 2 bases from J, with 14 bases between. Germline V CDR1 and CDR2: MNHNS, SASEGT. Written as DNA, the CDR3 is TGTGCCAGCAAGGAGGGAATGGCCAACTATGGCTACACCTTC. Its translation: CASKEGMANYGYTF.

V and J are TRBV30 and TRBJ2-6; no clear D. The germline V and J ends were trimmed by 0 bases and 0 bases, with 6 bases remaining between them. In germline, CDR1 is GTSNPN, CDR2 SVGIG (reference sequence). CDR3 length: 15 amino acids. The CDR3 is CAWSVDGSGANVLTF. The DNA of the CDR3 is TGTGCCTGGAGTGTCGATGGCTCTGGGGCCAACGTCCTGACTTTC. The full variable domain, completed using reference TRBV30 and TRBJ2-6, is SQTIHQWPATLVQPVGSPLSLECTVEGTSNPNLYWYRQAAGRGLQLLFYSVGIGQISSEVPQNLSASRPQDRQFILSSKKLLLSDSGFYLCAWSVDGSGANVLTFGAGSRLTVL.

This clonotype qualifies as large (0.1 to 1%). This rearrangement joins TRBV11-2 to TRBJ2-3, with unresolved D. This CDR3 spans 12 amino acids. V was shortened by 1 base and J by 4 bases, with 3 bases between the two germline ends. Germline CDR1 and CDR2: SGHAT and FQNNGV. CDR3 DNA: TGTGCCAGCAGCTTAGTAGCAGATACGCAGTATTTT. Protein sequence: CASSLVADTQYF.

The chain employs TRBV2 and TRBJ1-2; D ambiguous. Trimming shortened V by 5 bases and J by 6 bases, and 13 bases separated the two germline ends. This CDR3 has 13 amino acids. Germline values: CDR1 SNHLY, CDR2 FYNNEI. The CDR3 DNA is TGTGCCAGCAGTCCGGCAAAGTTCGATGGCTACACCTTC. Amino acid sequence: CASSPAKFDGYTF. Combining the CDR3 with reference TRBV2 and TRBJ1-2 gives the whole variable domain EPEVTQTPSHQVTQMGQEVILRCVPISNHLYFYWYRQILGQKVEFLVSFYNNEISEKSEIFDDQFSVERPDGSNFTLKIRSTKLEDSAMYFCASSPAKFDGYTFGSGTRLTVV.

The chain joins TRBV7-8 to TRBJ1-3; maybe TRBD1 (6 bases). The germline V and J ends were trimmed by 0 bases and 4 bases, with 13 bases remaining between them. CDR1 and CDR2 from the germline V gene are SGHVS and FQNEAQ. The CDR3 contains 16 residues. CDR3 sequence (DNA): TGTGCCAGCAGCTTAGCGAGGGGGAGGATCGGAAACACCATATATTTT. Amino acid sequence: CASSLARGRIGNTIYF.

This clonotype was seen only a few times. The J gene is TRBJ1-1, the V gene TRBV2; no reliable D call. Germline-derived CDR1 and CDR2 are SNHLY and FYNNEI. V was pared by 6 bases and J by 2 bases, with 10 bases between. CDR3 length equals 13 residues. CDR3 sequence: CASRPTLNTEAFF. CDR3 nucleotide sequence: TGTGCCAGCAGGCCTACCCTCAACACTGAAGCTTTCTTT.

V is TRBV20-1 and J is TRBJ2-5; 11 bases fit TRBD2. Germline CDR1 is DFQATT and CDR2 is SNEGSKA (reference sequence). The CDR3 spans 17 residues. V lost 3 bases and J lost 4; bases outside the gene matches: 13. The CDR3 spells CSASPLAGGPARETQYF. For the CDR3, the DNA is TGCAGTGCTAGTCCCTTAGCGGGGGGGCCAGCGCGAGAGACCCAGTACTTC.

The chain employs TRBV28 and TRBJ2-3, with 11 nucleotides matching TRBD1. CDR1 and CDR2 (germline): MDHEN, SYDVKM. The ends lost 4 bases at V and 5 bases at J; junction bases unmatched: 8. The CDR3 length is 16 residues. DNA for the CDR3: TGTGCCAGCAGTTCTTCCGGGACAGGGGGATTAGATACGCAGTATTTT. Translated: CASSSSGTGGLDTQYF.

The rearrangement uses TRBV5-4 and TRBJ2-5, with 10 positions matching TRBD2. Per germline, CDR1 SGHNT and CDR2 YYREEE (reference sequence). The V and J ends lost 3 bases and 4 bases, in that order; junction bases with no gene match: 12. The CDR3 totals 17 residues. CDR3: CASSSGTSAAARETQYF. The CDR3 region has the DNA TGTGCCAGCAGCTCCGGGACTAGCGCGGCCGCACGAGAGACCCAGTACTTC.

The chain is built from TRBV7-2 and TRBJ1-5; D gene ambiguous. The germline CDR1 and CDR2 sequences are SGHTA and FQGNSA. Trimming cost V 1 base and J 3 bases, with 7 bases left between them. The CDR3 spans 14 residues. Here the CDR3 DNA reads TGTGCCAGCAGCTTAGATGTCCCCAATCAGCCCCAGCATTTT. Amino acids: CASSLDVPNQPQHF.

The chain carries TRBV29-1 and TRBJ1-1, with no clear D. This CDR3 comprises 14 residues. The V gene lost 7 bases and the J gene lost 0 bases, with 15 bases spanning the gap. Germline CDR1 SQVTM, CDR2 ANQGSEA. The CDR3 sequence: CSAWYNRMNTEAFF. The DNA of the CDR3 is TGCAGCGCATGGTATAACCGAATGAACACTGAAGCTTTCTTT.

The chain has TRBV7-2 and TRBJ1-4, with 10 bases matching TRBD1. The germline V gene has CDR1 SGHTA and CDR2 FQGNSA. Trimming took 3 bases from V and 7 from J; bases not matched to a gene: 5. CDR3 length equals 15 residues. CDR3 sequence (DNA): TGTGCCAGCAGCTTCAGGACAGGGGGATCTGAAAAACTGTTTTTT. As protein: CASSFRTGGSEKLFF.

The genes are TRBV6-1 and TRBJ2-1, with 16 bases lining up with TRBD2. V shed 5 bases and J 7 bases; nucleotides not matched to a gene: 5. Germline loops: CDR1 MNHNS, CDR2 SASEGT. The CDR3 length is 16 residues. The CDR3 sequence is CASSPGTSGGANEQFF. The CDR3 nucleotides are TGTGCCAGCAGTCCCGGGACTAGCGGGGGGGCAAATGAGCAGTTCTTC.

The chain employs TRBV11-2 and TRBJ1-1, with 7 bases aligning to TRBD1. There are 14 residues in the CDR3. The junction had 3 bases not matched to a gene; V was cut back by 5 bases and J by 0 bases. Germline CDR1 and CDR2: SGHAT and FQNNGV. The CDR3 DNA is TGTGCCAGCAGCCAACAGGGGATGAACACTGAAGCTTTCTTT. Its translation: CASSQQGMNTEAFF. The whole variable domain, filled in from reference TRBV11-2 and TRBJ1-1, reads EAGVAQSPRYKIIEKRQSVAFWCNPISGHATLYWYQQILGQGPKLLIQFQNNGVVDDSQLPKDRFSAERLKGVDSTLKIQPAKLEDSAVYLCASSQQGMNTEAFFGQGTRLTVV.

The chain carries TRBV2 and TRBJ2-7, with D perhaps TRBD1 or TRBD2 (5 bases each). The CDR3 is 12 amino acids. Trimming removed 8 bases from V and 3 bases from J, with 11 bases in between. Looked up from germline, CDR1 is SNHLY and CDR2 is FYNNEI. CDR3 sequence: CASGTELYEQYF. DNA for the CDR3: TGTGCCAGCGGGACGGAGCTCTACGAGCAGTACTTC.

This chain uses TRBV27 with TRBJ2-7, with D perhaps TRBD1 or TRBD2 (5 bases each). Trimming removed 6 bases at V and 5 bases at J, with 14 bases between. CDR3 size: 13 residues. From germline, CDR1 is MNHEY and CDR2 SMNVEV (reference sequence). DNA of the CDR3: TGTGCCAGCAGCGAGGGGTCGTGGGACGAGCAGTACTTC. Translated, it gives CASSEGSWDEQYF.

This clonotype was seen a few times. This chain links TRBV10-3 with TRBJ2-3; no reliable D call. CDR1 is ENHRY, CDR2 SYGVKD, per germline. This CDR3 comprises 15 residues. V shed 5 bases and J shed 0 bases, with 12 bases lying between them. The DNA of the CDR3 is TGTGCCATCAGTACCGGCCCAACTAGCACAGATACGCAGTATTTT. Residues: CAISTGPTSTDTQYF.